This T cell receptor (beta chain) was recovered during a study of vaccination and CD4 T cells after COVID-19. Study summary: Vaccination of participants consisted of two doses of either BNT162b2 or mRNA-1273 vaccine.

Concerning this clonotype: Its matching antigen is unknown.

Treatment of the sample: approximately nine-day PBMC culture with coronavirus spike peptide pools or control peptides (ViraFEST assay). ViraFEST stimulated the growth of antigen-specific T cells using peptide pools and subsequently profiled their TCRs by sequencing. The Oncomine TCR Beta short-read assay sequenced DNA from cultured CD4+ T cells. Each CDR3 protein gets one entry after TCRdb re-called the PCR reads with MiXCR. Of about 25,000 distinct CDR3 sequences listed, approximately 39% are singletons. The clonotype originates from a human donor who had recovered from COVID-19. The material sequenced was CD4+ T cells from blood, cultured in vitro.

As DNA, the CDR3 is TGCGCCAGCAGCCAAGATTTTCTAGCGGGAGAAGAGACCCAGTACTTC. Protein product: CASSQDFLAGEETQYF. The chain uses TRBV4-3 and TRBJ2-5; TRBD2 matches 10 bases. Trimming took 0 bases from V and 3 from J; bases not matched to a gene: 4. The germline V gene encodes CDR1 LGHNA and CDR2 YSLEER. The CDR3 spans 16 residues.